This T cell receptor beta chain was retrieved from a study of T cells in Graves' hyperthyroidism and ophthalmopathy. Researchers took RNA transcripts and amplified the TCR beta CDR3 regions from them. The HTBI primer set drove a first-round RT-PCR of the TCR CDR3. A single record per CDR3 protein comes from TCRdb applying MiXCR to the multiplex PCR reads. In the table there are about 200,000 distinct CDR3 sequences, roughly a sixth of which are singletons. This CDR3 has 14 amino acids. Germline CDR1 and CDR2: SGHDT and YYEEEE. V gave up 1 base and J gave up 4 bases, with 9 bases separating them. This clonotype has at least ten counts.

The receptor was isolated from a woman aged 45 to 65 with Graves' hyperthyroidism. V usage is TRBV5-6 and J usage is TRBJ1-5; D ambiguous. Sequenced sample: blood. The CDR3 protein is CASSLLHGNQPQHF. CDR3 bases: TGTGCCAGCAGCTTGTTGCATGGAAATCAGCCCCAGCATTTT.